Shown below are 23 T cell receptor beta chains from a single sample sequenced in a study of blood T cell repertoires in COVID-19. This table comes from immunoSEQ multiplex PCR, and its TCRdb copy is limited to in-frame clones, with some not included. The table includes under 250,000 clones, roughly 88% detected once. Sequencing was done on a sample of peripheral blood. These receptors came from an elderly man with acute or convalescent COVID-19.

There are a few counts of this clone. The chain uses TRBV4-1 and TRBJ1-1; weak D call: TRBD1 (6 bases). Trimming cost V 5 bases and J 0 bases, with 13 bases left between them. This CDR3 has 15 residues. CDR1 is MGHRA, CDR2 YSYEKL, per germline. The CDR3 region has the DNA TGCGCCAGCAGCGCTGAGACAGGCCTGAACACTGAAGCTTTCTTT. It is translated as CASSAETGLNTEAFF.

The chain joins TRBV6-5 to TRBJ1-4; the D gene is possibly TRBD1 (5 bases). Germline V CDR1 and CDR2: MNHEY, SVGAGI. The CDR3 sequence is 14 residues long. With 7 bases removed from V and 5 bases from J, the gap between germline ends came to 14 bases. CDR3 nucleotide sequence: TGTGCCAGCAACCTCGGGGGTCAAAATGAAAAACTGTTTTTT. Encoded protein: CASNLGGQNEKLFF.

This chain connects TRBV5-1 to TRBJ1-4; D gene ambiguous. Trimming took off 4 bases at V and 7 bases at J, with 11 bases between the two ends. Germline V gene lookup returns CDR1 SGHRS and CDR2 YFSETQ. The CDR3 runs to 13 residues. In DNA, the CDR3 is TGCGCCAGCAGCCAAGGAGTTGGTGAAAAACTGTTTTTT. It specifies CASSQGVGEKLFF.

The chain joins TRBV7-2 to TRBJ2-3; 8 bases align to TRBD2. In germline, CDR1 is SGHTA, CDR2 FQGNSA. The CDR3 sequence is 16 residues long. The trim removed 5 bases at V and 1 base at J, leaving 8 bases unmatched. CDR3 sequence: CASSPFPGGGTDTQYF. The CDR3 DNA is TGTGCCAGCAGCCCATTCCCCGGGGGGGGCACAGATACGCAGTATTTT.

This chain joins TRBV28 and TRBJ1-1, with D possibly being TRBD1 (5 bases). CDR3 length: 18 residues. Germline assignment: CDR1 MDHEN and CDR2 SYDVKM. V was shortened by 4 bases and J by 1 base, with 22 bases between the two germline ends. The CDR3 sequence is CASSSKSRASKANTEAFF. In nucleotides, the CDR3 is TGTGCCAGCAGTTCGAAATCCAGGGCTTCTAAGGCGAACACTGAAGCTTTCTTT.

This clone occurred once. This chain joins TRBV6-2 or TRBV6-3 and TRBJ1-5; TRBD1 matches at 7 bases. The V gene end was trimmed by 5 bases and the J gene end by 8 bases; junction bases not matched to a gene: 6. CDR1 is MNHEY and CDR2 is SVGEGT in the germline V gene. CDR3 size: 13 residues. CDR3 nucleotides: TGTGCCAGCAGTCGGACAGGCCGGGAGCCCCAGCATTTT. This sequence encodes CASSRTGREPQHF.

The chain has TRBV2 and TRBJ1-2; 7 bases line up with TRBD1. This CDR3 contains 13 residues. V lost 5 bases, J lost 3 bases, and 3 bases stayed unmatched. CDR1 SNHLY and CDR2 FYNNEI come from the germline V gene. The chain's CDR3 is CASSITGDYGYTF. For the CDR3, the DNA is TGTGCCAGCAGTATTACAGGGGACTATGGCTACACCTTC.

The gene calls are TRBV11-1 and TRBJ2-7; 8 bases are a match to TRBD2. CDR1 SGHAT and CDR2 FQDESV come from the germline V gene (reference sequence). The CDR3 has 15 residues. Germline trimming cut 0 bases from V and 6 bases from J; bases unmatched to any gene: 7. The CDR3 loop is CASSLALESGSEQYF. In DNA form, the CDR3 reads TGTGCCAGCAGCTTAGCGCTGGAAAGCGGGAGCGAGCAGTACTTC.

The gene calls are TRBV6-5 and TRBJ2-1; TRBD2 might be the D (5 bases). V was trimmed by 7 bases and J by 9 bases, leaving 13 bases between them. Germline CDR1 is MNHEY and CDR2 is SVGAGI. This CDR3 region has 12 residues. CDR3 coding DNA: TGTGCCAGCACCCGGGGAAGCGGTGAGCAGTTCTTC. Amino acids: CASTRGSGEQFF.

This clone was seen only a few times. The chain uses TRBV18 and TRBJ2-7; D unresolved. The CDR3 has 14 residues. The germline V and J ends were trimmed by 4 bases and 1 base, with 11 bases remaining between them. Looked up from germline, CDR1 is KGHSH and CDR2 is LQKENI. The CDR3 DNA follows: TGTGCCAGCTCACTCCAGGTGGATTCCTACGAGCAGTACTTC. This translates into CASSLQVDSYEQYF.

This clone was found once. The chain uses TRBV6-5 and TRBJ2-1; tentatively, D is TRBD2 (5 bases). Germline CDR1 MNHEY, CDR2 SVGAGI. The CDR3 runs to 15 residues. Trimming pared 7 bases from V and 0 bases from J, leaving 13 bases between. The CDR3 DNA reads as TGTGCCAGCACGGACTCGTGGGGCTCCTACAATGAGCAGTTCTTC. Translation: CASTDSWGSYNEQFF.

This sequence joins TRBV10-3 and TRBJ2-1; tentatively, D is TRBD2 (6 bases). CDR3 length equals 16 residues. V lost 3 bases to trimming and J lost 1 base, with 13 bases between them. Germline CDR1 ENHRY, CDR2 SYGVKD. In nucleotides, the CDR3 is TGTGCCATCAGTGAACCGGGCGGGGTATCCTACAATGAGCAGTTCTTC. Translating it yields CAISEPGGVSYNEQFF.

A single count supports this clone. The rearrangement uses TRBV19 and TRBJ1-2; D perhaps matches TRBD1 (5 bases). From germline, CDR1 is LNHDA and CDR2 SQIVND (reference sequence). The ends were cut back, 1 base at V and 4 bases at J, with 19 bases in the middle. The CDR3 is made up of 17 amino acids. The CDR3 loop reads CASSIGGPAGHLYGYTF. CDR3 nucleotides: TGTGCCAGTAGTATAGGGGGCCCCGCAGGGCACCTCTATGGCTACACCTTC.

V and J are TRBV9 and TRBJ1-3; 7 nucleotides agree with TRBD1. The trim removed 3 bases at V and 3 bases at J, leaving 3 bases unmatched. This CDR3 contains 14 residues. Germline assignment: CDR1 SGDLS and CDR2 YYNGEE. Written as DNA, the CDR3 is TGTGCCAGCAGCGCGAACAGGGGTGGAAACACCATATATTTT. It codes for CASSANRGGNTIYF.

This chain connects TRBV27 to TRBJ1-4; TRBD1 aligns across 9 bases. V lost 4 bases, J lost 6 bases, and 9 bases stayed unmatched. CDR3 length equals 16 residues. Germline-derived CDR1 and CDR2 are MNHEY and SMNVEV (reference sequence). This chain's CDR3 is CASSSPGQGRDEKLFF. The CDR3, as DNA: TGTGCCAGCAGTTCGCCGGGACAGGGTAGGGATGAAAAACTGTTTTTT.

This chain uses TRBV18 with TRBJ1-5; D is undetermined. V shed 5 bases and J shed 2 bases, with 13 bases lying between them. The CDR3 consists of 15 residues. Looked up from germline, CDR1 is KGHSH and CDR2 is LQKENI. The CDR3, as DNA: TGTGCCAGCTCAAACGCAGGTCAACGCAATCAGCCCCAGCATTTT. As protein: CASSNAGQRNQPQHF.

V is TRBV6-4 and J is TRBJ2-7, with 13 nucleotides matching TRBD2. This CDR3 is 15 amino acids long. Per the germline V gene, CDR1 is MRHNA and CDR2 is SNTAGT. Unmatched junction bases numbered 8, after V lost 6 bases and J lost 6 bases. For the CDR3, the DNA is TGTGCCAGCAGCGAAGGACTAGCGGGAGTAACCGAGCAGTACTTC. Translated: CASSEGLAGVTEQYF.

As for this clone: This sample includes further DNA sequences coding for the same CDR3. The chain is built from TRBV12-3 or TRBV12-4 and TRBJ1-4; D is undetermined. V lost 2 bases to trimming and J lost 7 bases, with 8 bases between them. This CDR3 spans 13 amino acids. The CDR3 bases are TGTGCCAGCAGTTTAACCGGTGGTGAAAAACTGTTTTTT. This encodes CASSLTGGEKLFF.

The CDR3 spells CASSPGQAFTGGNYGYTF. The CDR3 DNA reads as TGTGCCAGCAGCCCGGGACAGGCCTTCACCGGGGGCAACTATGGCTACACCTTC. V and J are TRBV7-2 and TRBJ1-2; 8 bases agree with TRBD1. Germline lookup yields CDR1 SGHTA and CDR2 FQGNSA. J was trimmed by 2 bases and V by 5 bases; bases with no gene match: 16. CDR3 size: 18 residues.

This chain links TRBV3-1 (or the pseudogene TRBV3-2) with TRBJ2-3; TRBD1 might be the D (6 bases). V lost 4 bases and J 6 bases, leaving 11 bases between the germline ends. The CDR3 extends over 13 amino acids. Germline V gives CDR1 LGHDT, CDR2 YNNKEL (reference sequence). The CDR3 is CASSRNDRDTQYF. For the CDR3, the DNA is TGTGCCAGCAGCCGAAATGACAGGGATACGCAGTATTTT.

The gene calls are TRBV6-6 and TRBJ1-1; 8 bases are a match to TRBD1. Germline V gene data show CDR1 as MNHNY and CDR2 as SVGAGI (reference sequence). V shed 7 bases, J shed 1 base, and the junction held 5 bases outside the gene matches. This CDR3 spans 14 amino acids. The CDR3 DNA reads TGTGCCAGCATTCCAGGGGGCGGGAACACTGAAGCTTTCTTT. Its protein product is CASIPGGGNTEAFF.

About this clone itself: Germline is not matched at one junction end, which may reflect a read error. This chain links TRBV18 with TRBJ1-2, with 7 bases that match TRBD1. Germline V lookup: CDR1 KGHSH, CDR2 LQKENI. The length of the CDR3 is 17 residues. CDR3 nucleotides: TGTGCCAGCTCGCCACGCTCGGGACAGCCGATAAACTATGGCTACACCTTC. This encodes CASSPRSGQPINYGYTF.

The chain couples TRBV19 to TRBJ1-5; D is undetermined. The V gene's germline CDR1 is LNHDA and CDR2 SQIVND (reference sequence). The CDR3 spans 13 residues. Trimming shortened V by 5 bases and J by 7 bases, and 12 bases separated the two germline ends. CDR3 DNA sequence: TGTGCCAGTAGTCCAAATCGTGGCCAGCCCCAGCATTTT. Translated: CASSPNRGQPQHF.